This T cell receptor (beta chain) was obtained from a study of T cell responses to AZD1222 COVID-19 vaccine. On the study more broadly: Second doses at about 4 or about 12 weeks were pooled.

General study results and limits: In a largely white British group with more females than males, clonal diversity was possibly underestimated. Dominant CD4 TCR responses targeted spike regions 160-218 and 743-854.

The CDR3 spans 17 residues. With V trimmed by 5 bases and J by 7 bases, 13 bases remained unmatched. Germline CDR1 is LGHDT and CDR2 is YNNKEL (reference sequence). Comment on this clone: The antigen is undetermined.

Assay used: immunoSEQ multiplex PCR; TCRdb lists only in-frame clones, some missing. This sample has 130,000 to 150,000 clones; approximately 90% occur once, and the top ten carry approximately 3.6%. The TCR sequence derives from an adult in good health. This rearrangement joins TRBV3-1 (or the pseudogene TRBV3-2) to TRBJ1-6; 8 positions agree with TRBD1. The sequencing here drew on peripheral blood, taken on day 0 of AZD1222 vaccination. The CDR3 bases are TGTGCCAGCAGCGGACGGGATCGGGACAGGACCAATTCACCCCTCCACTTT. Amino acids: CASSGRDRDRTNSPLHF.